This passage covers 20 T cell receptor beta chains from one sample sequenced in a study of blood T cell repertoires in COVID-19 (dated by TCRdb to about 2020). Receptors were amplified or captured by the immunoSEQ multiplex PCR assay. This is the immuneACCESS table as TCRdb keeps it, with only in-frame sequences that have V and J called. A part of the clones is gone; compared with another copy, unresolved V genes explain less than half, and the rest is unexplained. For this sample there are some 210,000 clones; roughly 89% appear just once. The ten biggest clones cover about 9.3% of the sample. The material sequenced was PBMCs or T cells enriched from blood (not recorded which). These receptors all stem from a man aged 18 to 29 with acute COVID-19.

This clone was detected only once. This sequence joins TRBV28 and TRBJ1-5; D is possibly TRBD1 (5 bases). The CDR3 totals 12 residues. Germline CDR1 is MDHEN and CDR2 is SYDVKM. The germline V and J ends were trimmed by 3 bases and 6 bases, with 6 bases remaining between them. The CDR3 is CASSLGGQPQHF. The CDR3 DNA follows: TGTGCCAGCAGTTTGGGGGGTCAGCCCCAGCATTTT.

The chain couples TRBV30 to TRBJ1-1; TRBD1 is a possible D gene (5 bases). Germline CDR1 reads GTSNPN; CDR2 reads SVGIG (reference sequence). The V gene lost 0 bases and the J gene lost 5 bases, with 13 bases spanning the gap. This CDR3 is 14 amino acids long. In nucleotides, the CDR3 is TGTGCCTGGAGTGTTGGTGGGGGGATGACTGAAGCTTTCTTT. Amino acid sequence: CAWSVGGGMTEAFF.

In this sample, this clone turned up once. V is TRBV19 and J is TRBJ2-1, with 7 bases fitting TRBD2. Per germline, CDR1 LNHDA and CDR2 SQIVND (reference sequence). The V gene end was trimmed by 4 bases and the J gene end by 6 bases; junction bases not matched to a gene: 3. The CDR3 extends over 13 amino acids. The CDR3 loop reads CASSRGGINEQFF. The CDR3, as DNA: TGTGCCAGTAGTAGGGGGGGTATCAATGAGCAGTTCTTC.

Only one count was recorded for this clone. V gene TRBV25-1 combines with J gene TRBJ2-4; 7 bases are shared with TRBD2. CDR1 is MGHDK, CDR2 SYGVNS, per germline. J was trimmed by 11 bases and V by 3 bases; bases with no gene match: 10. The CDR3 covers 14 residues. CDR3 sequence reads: CASSEVRREAVQYF. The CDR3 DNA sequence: TGTGCCAGCAGTGAGGTACGCCGGGAGGCCGTTCAGTACTTC.

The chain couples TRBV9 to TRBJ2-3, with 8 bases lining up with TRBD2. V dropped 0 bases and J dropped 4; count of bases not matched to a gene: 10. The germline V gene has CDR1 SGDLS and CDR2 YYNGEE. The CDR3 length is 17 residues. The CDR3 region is CASSVEPPGRVADTQYF. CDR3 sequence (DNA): TGTGCCAGCAGCGTAGAGCCGCCCGGGAGGGTTGCAGATACGCAGTATTTT.

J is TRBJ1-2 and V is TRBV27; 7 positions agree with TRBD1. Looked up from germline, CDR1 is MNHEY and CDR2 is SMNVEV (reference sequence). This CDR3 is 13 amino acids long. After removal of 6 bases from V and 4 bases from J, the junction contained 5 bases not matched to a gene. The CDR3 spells CASRRQGSYGYTF. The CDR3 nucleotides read TGTGCCAGCAGACGACAGGGTAGCTATGGCTACACCTTC.

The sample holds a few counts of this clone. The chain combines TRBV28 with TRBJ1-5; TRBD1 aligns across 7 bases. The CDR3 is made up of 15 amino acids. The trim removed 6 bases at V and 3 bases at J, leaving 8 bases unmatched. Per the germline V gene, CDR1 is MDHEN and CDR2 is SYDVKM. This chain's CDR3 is CASSPSRGANQPQHF. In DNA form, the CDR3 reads TGTGCCAGCAGCCCAAGCAGGGGGGCCAATCAGCCCCAGCATTTT.

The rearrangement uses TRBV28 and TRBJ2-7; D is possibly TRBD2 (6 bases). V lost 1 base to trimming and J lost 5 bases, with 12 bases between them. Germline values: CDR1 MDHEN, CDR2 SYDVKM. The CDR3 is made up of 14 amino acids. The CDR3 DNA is TGTGCCAGCAGTTTATCAAGGGGCGGGGACGAGCAGTACTTC. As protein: CASSLSRGGDEQYF.

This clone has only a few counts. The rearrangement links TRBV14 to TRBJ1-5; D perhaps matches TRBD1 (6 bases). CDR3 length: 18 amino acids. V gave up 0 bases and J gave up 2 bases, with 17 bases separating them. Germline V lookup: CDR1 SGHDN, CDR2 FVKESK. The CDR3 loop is CASSQDLHIDRRNQPQHF. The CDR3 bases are TGTGCCAGCAGCCAAGATCTTCACATTGACAGGCGCAATCAGCCCCAGCATTTT.

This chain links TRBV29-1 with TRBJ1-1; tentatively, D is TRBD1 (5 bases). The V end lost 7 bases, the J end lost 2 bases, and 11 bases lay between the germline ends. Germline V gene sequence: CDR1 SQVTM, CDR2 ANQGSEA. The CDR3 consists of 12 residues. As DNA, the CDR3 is TGCAGCGCCATGACAGACAACACTGAAGCTTTCTTT. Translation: CSAMTDNTEAFF.

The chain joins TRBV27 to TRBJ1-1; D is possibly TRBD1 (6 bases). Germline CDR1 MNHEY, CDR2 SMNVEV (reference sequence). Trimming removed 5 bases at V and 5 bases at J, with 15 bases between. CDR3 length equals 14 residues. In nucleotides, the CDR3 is TGTGCCAGCAGTCTCATAGACAGGAAGACTGAAGCTTTCTTT. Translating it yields CASSLIDRKTEAFF.

CDR3 coding DNA: TGTGCCAGCAGCTTGACAGGGGGAGCCTACGAGCAGTACTTC. Its protein is CASSLTGGAYEQYF. The chain joins TRBV13 to TRBJ2-7; 9 nucleotides agree with TRBD1. CDR3 length: 14 residues. Per the germline V gene, CDR1 is PRHDT and CDR2 is FYEKMQ (reference sequence). V dropped 3 bases and J dropped 2; count of bases not matched to a gene: 2.

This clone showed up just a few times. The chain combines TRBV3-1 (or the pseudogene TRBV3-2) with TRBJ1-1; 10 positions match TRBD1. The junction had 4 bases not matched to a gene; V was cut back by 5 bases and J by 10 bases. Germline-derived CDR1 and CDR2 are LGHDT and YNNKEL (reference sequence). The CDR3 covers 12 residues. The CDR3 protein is CASSDRGRGAFF. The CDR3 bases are TGTGCCAGCAGCGACAGGGGGCGGGGAGCTTTCTTT.

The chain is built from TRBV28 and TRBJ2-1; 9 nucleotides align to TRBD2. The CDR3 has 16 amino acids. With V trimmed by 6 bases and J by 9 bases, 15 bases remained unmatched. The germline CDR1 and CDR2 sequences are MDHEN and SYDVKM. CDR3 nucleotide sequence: TGTGCCAGCAGCTCAGCGGGAGGTGGGGGATCCGGTGAGCAGTTCTTC. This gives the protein CASSSAGGGGSGEQFF.

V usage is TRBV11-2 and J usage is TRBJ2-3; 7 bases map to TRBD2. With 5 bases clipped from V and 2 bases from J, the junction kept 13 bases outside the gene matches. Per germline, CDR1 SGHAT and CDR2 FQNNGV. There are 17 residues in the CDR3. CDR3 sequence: CASSPAVRGLYTDTQYF. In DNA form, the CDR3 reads TGTGCCAGCAGCCCCGCGGTCCGGGGACTATACACAGATACGCAGTATTTT.

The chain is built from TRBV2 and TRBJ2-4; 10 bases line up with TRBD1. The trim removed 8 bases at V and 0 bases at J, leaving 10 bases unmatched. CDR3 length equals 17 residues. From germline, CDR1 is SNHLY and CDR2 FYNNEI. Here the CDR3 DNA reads TGTGCCAGCGGGTCGGGACAGGGGTACCTAGCCAAAAACATTCAGTACTTC. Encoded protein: CASGSGQGYLAKNIQYF.

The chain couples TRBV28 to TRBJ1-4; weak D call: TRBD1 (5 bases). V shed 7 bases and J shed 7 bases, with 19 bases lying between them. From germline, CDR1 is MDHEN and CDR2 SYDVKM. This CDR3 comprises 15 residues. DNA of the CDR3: TGTGCCAGCACTCGGGCGGGGCCGATGGGTGAAAAACTGTTTTTT. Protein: CASTRAGPMGEKLFF. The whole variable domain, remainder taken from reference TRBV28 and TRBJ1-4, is DVKVTQSSRYLVKRTGEKVFLECVQDMDHENMFWYRQDPGLGLRLIYFSYDVKMKEKGDIPEGYSVSREKKERFSLILESASTNQTSMYLCASTRAGPMGEKLFFGSGTQLSVL.

The CDR3 DNA reads as TGTGCCAGCAGGCTAGCGGGAGGGAACAATGAGCAGTTCTTC. This translates into CASRLAGGNNEQFF. The chain carries TRBV28 and TRBJ2-1, with 12 bases identical to TRBD2. Unmatched junction bases numbered 2, after V lost 6 bases and J lost 5 bases. The germline gives CDR1 MDHEN, CDR2 SYDVKM. The CDR3 consists of 14 residues.

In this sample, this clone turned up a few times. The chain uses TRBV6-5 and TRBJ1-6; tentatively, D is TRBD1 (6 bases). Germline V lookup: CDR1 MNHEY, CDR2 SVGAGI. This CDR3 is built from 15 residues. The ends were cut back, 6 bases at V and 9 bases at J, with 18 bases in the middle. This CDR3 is CASSAPGQEVSPLHF. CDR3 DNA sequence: TGTGCCAGCAGCGCCCCGGGACAAGAAGTTTCACCCCTCCACTTT.

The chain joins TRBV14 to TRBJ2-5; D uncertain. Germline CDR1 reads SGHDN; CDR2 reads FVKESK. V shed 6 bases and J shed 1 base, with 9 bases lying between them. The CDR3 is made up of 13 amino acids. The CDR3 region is CASRHETQETQYF. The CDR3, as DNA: TGTGCCAGCAGACACGAAACCCAAGAGACCCAGTACTTC.